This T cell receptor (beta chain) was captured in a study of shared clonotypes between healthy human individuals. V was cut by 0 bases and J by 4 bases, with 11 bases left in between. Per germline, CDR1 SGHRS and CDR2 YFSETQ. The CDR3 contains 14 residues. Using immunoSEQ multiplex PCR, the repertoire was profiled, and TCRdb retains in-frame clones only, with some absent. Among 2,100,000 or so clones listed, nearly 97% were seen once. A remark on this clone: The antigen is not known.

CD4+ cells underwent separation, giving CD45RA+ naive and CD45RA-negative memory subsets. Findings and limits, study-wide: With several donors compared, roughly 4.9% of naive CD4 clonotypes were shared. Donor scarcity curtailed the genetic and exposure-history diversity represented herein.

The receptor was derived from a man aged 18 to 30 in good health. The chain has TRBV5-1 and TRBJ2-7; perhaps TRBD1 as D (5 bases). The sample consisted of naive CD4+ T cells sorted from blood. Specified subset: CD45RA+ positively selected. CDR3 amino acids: CASSLDSGRYEQYF. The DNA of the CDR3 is TGCGCCAGCAGCTTGGATTCAGGGCGGTACGAGCAGTACTTC.